These 20 T cell receptor beta chains were sequenced from one sample in a study of response to subunit inactivated influenza vaccine. TCRdb processed the RT-PCR reads anew with MiXCR; each CDR3 protein has one entry. Of 500,000 or so distinct CDR3 sequences listed, 16% were seen once; the top ten hold less than 4%. The sequenced sample was CD4+ T cells sorted from PBMCs, obtained around 25 months after vaccination. The source of these receptors is a man aged 50 to 69 who received an inactivated influenza vaccine.

In its sample, this clonotype was seen a few times. The chain recombines TRBV5-5 with TRBJ2-3, with TRBD2 matching 14 bases. This CDR3 region has 16 residues. Trimming removed 5 bases from V and 3 bases from J; junction bases left unmatched: 5. Germline CDR1 is SGHKS and CDR2 is YYEKEE (reference sequence). CDR3 sequence (DNA): TGTGCCAGCAGACAGGGACTAGCGGGAGTTACAGATACGCAGTATTTT. It encodes CASRQGLAGVTDTQYF.

In its sample, this clonotype was seen a few times. The chain carries TRBV6-2 or TRBV6-3 and TRBJ2-7; maybe TRBD2 (5 bases). The length of the CDR3 is 12 residues. V lost 9 bases, J lost 1 base, and 10 bases lay in between. CDR1 and CDR2 from the germline V gene are MNHEY and SVGEGT. The CDR3, as DNA: TGTGCCAGTGGACTCATGTCCTACGAGCAGTACTTC. Protein sequence: CASGLMSYEQYF.

The table lists this clonotype with many counts. The chain joins TRBV14 to TRBJ2-3; TRBD1 or TRBD2 may be the D gene (6 bases each). Germline V lookup: CDR1 SGHDN, CDR2 FVKESK. This CDR3 spans 14 amino acids. Trimming left V 5 bases short and J 10 bases short, with 19 bases between. CDR3 in DNA: TGTGCCAGCAGCAAAGTCGGGGGCCCCGGACCGCAGTATTTT. Translating gives CASSKVGGPGPQYF.

The chain uses TRBV4-2 and TRBJ1-2; TRBD1 aligns across 8 bases. J lost 2 bases, V lost 2 bases, and 10 bases had no gene match. Per germline, CDR1 LGHNA and CDR2 YNFKEQ. The CDR3 contains 17 residues. The CDR3 nucleotides are TGTGCCAGCAGCCAACCCCTCCGGACAGGGTCGAACTATGGCTACACCTTC. Protein product: CASSQPLRTGSNYGYTF.

The V gene is TRBV20-1, the J gene TRBJ2-5; tentative D call: TRBD1 (6 bases). This CDR3 contains 14 residues. Trimming stripped 7 bases from V and 5 bases from J, with 20 bases between. Germline-derived CDR1 and CDR2 are DFQATT and SNEGSKA (reference sequence). CDR3 sequence (DNA): TGCAGTGGCCACGACCGGACAGCTCGGGAGACCCAGTACTTC. Protein: CSGHDRTARETQYF.

This clonotype was seen a handful of times. This rearrangement joins TRBV12-3 or TRBV12-4 to TRBJ2-2; D not resolved. The CDR3 has 12 amino acids. V was shortened by 6 bases and J by 5 bases, with 7 bases between the two germline ends. Here the CDR3 DNA reads TGTGCCAGCAGCGATGGGACCGGGGAGCTGTTTTTT. Its protein is CASSDGTGELFF.

This clonotype was seen repeatedly, ten times or more. The J gene is TRBJ2-2, the V gene TRBV10-3; D remains ambiguous. This CDR3 has 12 residues. V was pared by 6 bases and J by 4 bases, with 6 bases between. The germline V gene has CDR1 ENHRY and CDR2 SYGVKD. The CDR3 protein is CAIRPVTGELFF. CDR3 DNA: TGTGCCATCAGGCCGGTCACCGGGGAGCTGTTTTTT.

The chain couples TRBV29-1 to TRBJ2-3; maybe TRBD1 (6 bases). Looked up from germline, CDR1 is SQVTM and CDR2 is ANQGSEA. V lost 7 bases and J lost 5, with 10 bases in between. The CDR3 has 11 residues. This chain's CDR3 is CSAKQGDTQYF. In DNA, the CDR3 is TGCAGCGCTAAACAGGGAGATACGCAGTATTTT.

Only a few counts were recorded for this clonotype. This sequence joins TRBV7-2 and TRBJ2-5, with 7 bases aligning to TRBD2. The CDR3 contains 14 residues. With 1 base clipped from V and 5 bases from J, the junction kept 4 bases outside the gene matches. CDR1 and CDR2 from the germline V gene are SGHTA and FQGNSA. The CDR3 spells CASSLGGGFETQYF. CDR3 sequence (DNA): TGTGCCAGCAGCTTAGGGGGAGGGTTTGAGACCCAGTACTTC.

The chain combines TRBV7-9 with TRBJ2-1; D is perhaps TRBD1 (6 bases). The CDR3 loop spans 15 amino acids. The V end was cut by 5 bases, the J end by 0 bases, with 11 bases between. Germline V gives CDR1 SEHNR, CDR2 FQNEAQ (reference sequence). CDR3 residues: CASSLRDTSYNEQFF. CDR3 DNA: TGTGCCAGCAGCCTCCGGGACACCTCCTACAATGAGCAGTTCTTC.

The chain employs TRBV14 and TRBJ2-5, with TRBD1 as a possible D gene (6 bases). Trimming removed 6 bases at V and 7 bases at J, with 15 bases between. The CDR3 spans 13 residues. CDR1 is SGHDN, CDR2 FVKESK, per germline. CDR3 DNA: TGTGCCAGCAGTTTCAGGGGTTTGGGGACCCAGTACTTC. Translating it yields CASSFRGLGTQYF.

This clonotype was recorded a few times. V is TRBV5-5 and J is TRBJ2-2, with 8 nucleotides matching TRBD1. The CDR3 runs 16 residues. Germline trimming cut 3 bases from V and 1 base from J; bases unmatched to any gene: 5. CDR1 is SGHKS and CDR2 is YYEKEE in the germline V gene (reference sequence). CDR3 protein: CASSWRDRLNTGELFF. The DNA for the CDR3 is TGTGCCAGCAGCTGGAGGGACAGGCTGAACACCGGGGAGCTGTTTTTT.

The chain links TRBV29-1 to TRBJ1-3; no firm D call. The V gene's germline CDR1 is SQVTM and CDR2 ANQGSEA. The V and J ends lost 7 bases and 0 bases respectively, with 10 bases between them. The CDR3 is made up of 13 amino acids. As DNA, the CDR3 is TGCAGCGCCAAAGCAAACTCTGGAAACACCATATATTTT. It is translated as CSAKANSGNTIYF.

This clonotype was detected ten times or more. DNA of the CDR3: TGTGCCAGCAGCTTCACAGACACAGATACGCAGTATTTT. Protein product: CASSFTDTDTQYF. The V and J genes are TRBV5-5 and TRBJ2-3; D is unresolved. From germline, CDR1 is SGHKS and CDR2 YYEKEE (reference sequence). The CDR3 is made up of 13 amino acids. Trimming stripped 2 bases from V and 2 bases from J, with 6 bases between.

This chain connects TRBV12-3 or TRBV12-4 to TRBJ1-5, with D tentatively TRBD1 (5 bases). V was cut by 5 bases and J by 0 bases, with 17 bases left in between. This CDR3 is built from 17 residues. The CDR3 reads CASSETPGGFSNQPQHF. CDR3 sequence (DNA): TGTGCCAGCAGTGAAACCCCCGGGGGTTTTAGCAATCAGCCCCAGCATTTT.

The J gene is TRBJ1-4, the V gene TRBV12-3 or TRBV12-4; D call uncertain. The CDR3 has 15 amino acids. V shed 7 bases and J shed 0 bases, with 12 bases lying between them. The CDR3 nucleotides are TGTGCCAGCACCCTATGGGATGCAACTAATGAAAAACTGTTTTTT. It is translated as CASTLWDATNEKLFF.

This clonotype was counted between two and nine times. The chain uses TRBV6-2 or TRBV6-3 and TRBJ2-4; 8 positions match TRBD2. V lost 2 bases to trimming and J lost 8 bases; unmatched junction nucleotides: 8. The CDR3 spans 15 residues. CDR1 and CDR2 (germline): MNHEY, SVGEGT. CDR3 region: CASSYVSGGEDIQYF. CDR3 DNA: TGTGCCAGCAGTTACGTGAGCGGGGGAGAGGACATTCAGTACTTC.

The CDR3 nucleotides are TGTGCCATCAGTGCTAGCGGGGGGGATTACAATGAGCAGTTCTTC. It yields the protein CAISASGGDYNEQFF. V is TRBV10-3 and J is TRBJ2-1; TRBD2 aligns across 12 bases. From germline, CDR1 is ENHRY and CDR2 SYGVKD. The CDR3 spans 15 residues. The V segment lost 4 bases and the J segment 4 bases; nucleotides outside the gene matches: 2.

This clonotype was seen at least ten times. The genes are TRBV5-1 and TRBJ1-3, with 7 bases identical to TRBD1. The CDR3 has 16 residues. Germline CDR1 reads SGHRS; CDR2 reads YFSETQ. Trimming removed 4 bases from V and 0 bases from J; junction bases left unmatched: 7. The CDR3 loop is CASSLGQPYSGNTIYF. The CDR3 DNA follows: TGCGCCAGCAGCCTGGGACAGCCTTACTCTGGAAACACCATATATTTT.

This clonotype was seen at least ten times. This chain uses TRBV12-3 or TRBV12-4 with TRBJ1-1, with D hard to call. The CDR3 spans 14 residues. Trimming cost V 2 bases and J 1 base, with 8 bases left between them. The CDR3 sequence is CASSLQVPNTEAFF. In DNA form, the CDR3 reads TGTGCCAGCAGTTTACAGGTTCCGAACACTGAAGCTTTCTTT.